These 15 T cell receptor beta chains were sequenced from one sample in a study of blood T cell repertoires in COVID-19. Clones were read by immunoSEQ multiplex PCR, and TCRdb kept only the in-frame ones, dropping some. The sample consists of hundreds of thousands of clones, about 82% of them appearing once. Material for sequencing was peripheral blood. The receptors stem from an elderly woman with acute or convalescent COVID-19.

This clone is a singleton in its sample. The V gene is TRBV13, the J gene TRBJ1-1; the match to TRBD1 covers 8 bases. Germline trimming cut 0 bases from V and 11 bases from J; bases unmatched to any gene: 8. CDR3 size: 14 residues. Germline V lookup: CDR1 PRHDT, CDR2 FYEKMQ (reference sequence). The CDR3 bases are TGTGCCAGCAGCTTAGGGCAGGGGGCTACCGTTGCTTTCTTT. Protein: CASSLGQGATVAFF.

The CDR3 nucleotides read TGCAGTGCTAGAGCGACAGGGTTCGACACCTTC. Its translation: CSARATGFDTF. J is TRBJ1-2 and V is TRBV20-1; 7 bases fit TRBD1. V dropped 1 base and J dropped 12; count of bases not matched to a gene: 5. The CDR3 is 11 residues long. CDR1 and CDR2 (germline): DFQATT, SNEGSKA (reference sequence).

This clone was seen a few times. The rearrangement uses TRBV24-1 and TRBJ1-2; tentatively, D is TRBD1 (5 bases). This CDR3 is 14 amino acids long. The germline gives CDR1 KGHDR, CDR2 SFDVKD. Trimming cost V 4 bases and J 4 bases, with 12 bases left between them. The CDR3 is CATSDSGFGYGYTF. The DNA of the CDR3 is TGTGCCACCAGTGACTCAGGGTTCGGCTATGGCTACACCTTC.

This sequence joins TRBV11-3 and TRBJ1-4, with TRBD1 matching 9 bases. After removal of 5 bases from V and 7 bases from J, the junction contained 14 bases not matched to a gene. The germline CDR1 and CDR2 sequences are SGHNT and YENEEA. The CDR3 consists of 17 residues. This chain's CDR3 is CASSRQGEGSLGEKLFF. The CDR3 DNA sequence: TGTGCCAGCAGCCGACAGGGGGAAGGGTCACTTGGTGAAAAACTGTTTTTT.

This chain uses TRBV7-2 with TRBJ2-2; D is ambiguous. Trimming pared 2 bases from V and 3 bases from J, leaving 4 bases between. The CDR3 loop spans 13 amino acids. Germline V gene lookup returns CDR1 SGHTA and CDR2 FQGNSA. This CDR3 is CASSLFYTGELFF. The CDR3 region has the DNA TGTGCCAGCAGCTTATTCTACACCGGGGAGCTGTTTTTT.

A few counts support this clone. The V gene is TRBV19, the J gene TRBJ1-2; D is undetermined. The CDR3 spans 11 residues. Trimming stripped 6 bases from V and 8 bases from J, with 10 bases between. In germline, CDR1 is LNHDA, CDR2 SQIVND (reference sequence). The CDR3 reads CASRDFQGYTF. The CDR3 region has the DNA TGTGCCAGTAGGGACTTTCAAGGCTACACCTTC.

The J gene is TRBJ2-1, the V gene TRBV5-1; 9 nucleotides agree with TRBD2. The CDR3 is made up of 16 amino acids. In germline, CDR1 is SGHRS, CDR2 YFSETQ. Losses at the gene ends were 2 bases for V and 0 bases for J; bases not matched to a gene: 3. As DNA, the CDR3 is TGCGCCAGCAGCTTTGGACTAGCGAGCTCCTACAATGAGCAGTTCTTC. Translation: CASSFGLASSYNEQFF.

In DNA form, the CDR3 reads TGTGCCAGCAGTTACTCGGCGGATTTGCAGGGGGCGAAAGGAAACACCATATATTTT. It yields the protein CASSYSADLQGAKGNTIYF. The rearrangement joins TRBV6-2 or TRBV6-3 to TRBJ1-3; TRBD1 agrees at 8 bases. V lost 0 bases and J lost 4; bases outside the gene matches: 14. This CDR3 comprises 19 residues. Germline CDR1 reads MNHEY; CDR2 reads SVGEGT.

The chain has TRBV3-1 (or the pseudogene TRBV3-2) and TRBJ1-2; unclear D gene. V lost 3 bases and J lost 6, with 17 bases in between. The germline CDR1 and CDR2 sequences are LGHDT and YNNKEL (reference sequence). The CDR3 sequence is 15 residues long. DNA for the CDR3: TGTGCCAGCAGCCAGGGCAACGGGGAGGTGGATGGCTACACCTTC. As protein: CASSQGNGEVDGYTF.

The chain couples TRBV5-1 to TRBJ1-2, with D tentatively TRBD1 (5 bases). V was pared by 2 bases and J by 3 bases, with 8 bases between. Germline V gene sequence: CDR1 SGHRS, CDR2 YFSETQ. This CDR3 contains 13 residues. CDR3 nucleotide sequence: TGCGCCAGCAGCTTCCAGGGCGACTATGGCTACACCTTC. It encodes CASSFQGDYGYTF. The full variable domain, rest sourced from reference TRBV5-1 and TRBJ1-2, is KAGVTQTPRYLIKTRGQQVTLSCSPISGHRSVSWYQQTPGQGLQFLFEYFSETQRNKGNFPGRFSGRQFSNSRSEMNVSTLELGDSALYLCASSFQGDYGYTFGSGTRLTVV.

The CDR3 bases are TGCGCCAGCAGCTTGGGGGCGCAAGAGACCCAGTACTTC. Amino acids: CASSLGAQETQYF. J is TRBJ2-5 and V is TRBV5-1, with D uncertain. Trimming took 0 bases from V and 2 from J, leaving 5 bases between them. This CDR3 contains 13 residues. The germline CDR1 and CDR2 sequences are SGHRS and YFSETQ.

In DNA, the CDR3 is TGCGCCAGCAGCCAAGATTTTCGGACTAGCGACACAGATACGCAGTATTTT. Amino acid sequence: CASSQDFRTSDTDTQYF. The V call is TRBV4-1, the J call TRBJ2-3; TRBD2 matches 9 bases. The CDR3 spans 17 residues. Per the germline V gene, CDR1 is MGHRA and CDR2 is YSYEKL. The J segment lost 2 bases and the V segment lost 0 bases, leaving 6 bases of the junction unmatched.

The V call is TRBV11-3, the J call TRBJ2-2; D possibly corresponds to TRBD1 (5 bases). The CDR3 has 15 residues. The germline gives CDR1 SGHNT, CDR2 YENEEA. Trimming stripped 3 bases from V and 0 bases from J, with 8 bases between. CDR3: CASSFSGTNTGELFF. The CDR3 DNA sequence: TGTGCCAGCAGCTTCTCAGGGACGAACACCGGGGAGCTGTTTTTT.

At least ten counts were recorded for this clone. The rearrangement uses TRBV30 and TRBJ1-1; TRBD1 might be the D (6 bases). Germline V gene lookup returns CDR1 GTSNPN and CDR2 SVGIG (reference sequence). This CDR3 is 15 amino acids long. The CDR3 region has the DNA TGTGCTTGTCGCAGGGGACGTTTCATGAACACTGAAGCTTTCTTT. Amino acids: CACRRGRFMNTEAFF.

J is TRBJ2-2 and V is TRBV6-5; D perhaps matches TRBD1 (5 bases). The CDR3 is 15 amino acids. The germline gives CDR1 MNHEY, CDR2 SVGAGI. V shed 6 bases and J shed 5 bases, with 16 bases lying between them. The CDR3: CASRIEQGRTGELFF. In DNA form, the CDR3 reads TGTGCCAGCAGAATTGAGCAGGGTAGGACCGGGGAGCTGTTTTTT.